This paragraph covers one T cell receptor (beta chain) sequence. Its antigen is unknown. Base qualities are missing; no much larger clone stands one base away. This record comes from a study of control samples from healthy donors and cancer patients (dated by TCRdb to between 2020 and 2021). Libraries were made using the immunoSEQ multiplex PCR assay. This immuneACCESS table, as held by TCRdb, lists in-frame sequences with V and J called but not all clones. Of the missing ones, under half trace to an unresolved V gene in checked studies; the others have no known cause. The sample table holds 150,000 to 200,000 clones, of which 90% were seen once. The ten largest clonotypes hold over 1.1% of the sample. Trimming at the junction amounts to 1 base on V and 1 base on J, and the germline ends lie 10 bases apart. CDR1 and CDR2 were assigned from the germline V gene as SGHVS and FQNEAQ. The cysteine opens and the phenylalanine closes a CDR3 of 16 amino acids. Only the CDR3 part of the read is kept: 48 bases, read in frame from the first base.

The sequencing sample was made of blood. The receptor comes from a woman aged 50 to 60 in good health. This receptor chain uses TRBV7-8 and TRBJ2-2; the D region is possibly TRBD1 or TRBD2, each matching across 6 bases. This receptor has the CDR3 CASSLVRGVNTGELFF. Read as DNA, the sequence is TGTGCCAGCAGCTTAGTGAGGGGGGTGAACACCGGGGAGCTGTTTTTT.